This T cell receptor beta chain was retrieved from a study of shared clonotypes between healthy human individuals. Study context: Samples came from two female and three male donors aged 18 to 49.

Input per replicate PCR of unsorted PBMC was 300 ng DNA, corresponding to 25,000 to 30,000 T cell genomes. In the original processing: From ImmunoSEQ came sequences covering only the junction and carrying no quality scores, so filtering differed. Some clones are missing from TCRdb's copy, which holds only in-frame ones; the method was immunoSEQ multiplex PCR. V and J calls and clone size follow that table, whereas D and trimming were derived from the DNA. Of approximately 500,000 clones in the sample, 70% to 85% were seen once. Donors were Caucasian adults residing in Nashville, Tennessee, USA. With V trimmed by 2 bases and J by 4 bases, 3 bases remained unmatched. From germline, CDR1 is MNHEY and CDR2 SMNVEV (reference sequence). The CDR3 runs 14 residues.

This receptor was taken from a woman in her thirties or forties in good health. Some clones in this sample may be carry-over from other donors' samples. The chain couples TRBV27 to TRBJ2-3, with 7 bases that match TRBD2. Sequences were obtained from PBMCs. The CDR3, as DNA: TGTGCCAGCAGTTTAACTAGCGATCCAGATACGCAGTATTTT. Its translation is CASSLTSDPDTQYF.